This T cell receptor (beta chain) emerged from a study of vaccination effects on CD4 cells after COVID-19 (dated by TCRdb to the early 2020s). Study-wide context: Across the study, the median time from the second dose to post-vaccine sampling was 72 days (range 14 to 241). The study compared SARS-CoV-2 spike-specific CD4+ TCR repertoires before and after mRNA vaccination in COVID-19 convalescent patients and infection-naive vaccine recipients. Altogether, roughly 10 COVID-19 convalescent patients and several SARS-CoV-2-naive healthy vaccine recipients made up the full study. In the study, cultures from other donors were sequenced using the Oncomine TCR Beta short-read assay on an Illumina iSeq 100.

In the ViraFEST assay, PBMC were stimulated with viral peptide pools, and antigen-specific CD4+ T cell clonotypes were then identified by expansion using TCR sequencing. After approximately eleven days of culture, CD4+ T cells were isolated with the EasySep CD4+ T cell isolation kit. Each participant got two doses of an mRNA SARS-CoV-2 vaccine, either BNT162b2 or mRNA-1273. Healthy vaccine recipients had no prior SARS-CoV-2 infection, confirmed by negative nucleocapsid antibodies before and after vaccination. A few million PBMC per well were cultured with around 10 ug/ml peptides in IMDM containing 5% human AB serum, approximately 9.9 IU/ml IL-2 and gentamicin. Half of the culture medium was replaced with fresh IL-2-containing medium on days 3 and 7. Unless noted otherwise, every peptide stimulation condition was grown in triplicate wells. Using Ficoll-Paque Plus gradient centrifugation, PBMC were separated from whole blood and then either used fresh or cryopreserved at -140C. The spike proteins of SARS-CoV-2 and of the common cold coronaviruses HCoV-NL63, HCoV-OC43 and HCoV-229E were spanned by overlapping peptide pools. Genomic DNA was extracted from cultured CD4+ T cells with the QIAamp micro DNA kit.

The library was built by means of the immunoSEQ multiplex PCR assay. DNA from the CD4+ T cells that had been cultured and isolated underwent TCR beta CDR3 sequencing. The paper's processing steps were these. Non-productive TCR sequences were removed and reads were trimmed to the CDR3 region, keeping CDR3s of at least 7 amino acids. The MANAFEST web app was used to pick out antigen-specific clonotypes by comparing their expansion in peptide wells with that in reference cultures. To be called positive, a clone needed expansion at FDR<0.05 compared with the reference and with all other wells, an odds ratio greater than 5, and a frequency greater than 0.1% in two replicate wells. Cross-reactive clonotypes were defined as significantly expanded in SARS-CoV-2 spike wells and in at least one common cold coronavirus spike condition. Levenshtein distance calculated with the stringdist R package was used to assess CDR3 similarity, and unrooted trees were constructed with ape in R 3.6.1. As stored in TCRdb, this immuneACCESS dataset retains in-frame rearrangements with V and J assigned. A fraction of the clones does not appear; measured against another copy, unresolved V genes explain less than half of the discrepancy, and the remainder lacks a known reason. V and J calls and clone size are copied from that table; D and trimming were computed from the DNA. The sample includes about 24,000 clones, with around four fifths observed a single time. Jointly, the top ten make up 7% to 10% of the sample.

Overall study outcomes, separate from this receptor: In healthy vaccine recipients, vaccine-induced clones were almost all SARS-CoV-2 mono-reactive, with only 1 of 255 being cross-reactive with common cold coronaviruses. Clones induced by infection and clones induced by vaccination both contracted markedly at late timepoints after vaccination, which fits with T cell responses waning over time. The study was limited by a small number of convalescent patients and lacked early post-infection timepoints.

Trimming takes 6 bases from V and 0 bases from J, and the germline ends sit 14 bases apart. The CDR3 covers 15 residues, taking in both the cysteine and the phenylalanine. The entry retains the CDR3 DNA only, 45 bases that are in frame from base 1. The germline V gene provides CDR1 MNHEY and CDR2 SVGAGI. A remark on this clone: Its recognized antigen is unknown. Base qualities were left out, and no much larger clone turns up one base away.

This TCR was recovered from a human donor who received a COVID-19 vaccine. The chain was built from TRBV6-5 and TRBJ1-1, with no reliable assignment of the D segment. The sequenced sample was CD4+ T cells from PBMCs cultured with SARS-CoV-2 spike peptides, obtained after COVID-19 vaccination. Taken with the paper, the label for cell subset or site translates to: SARS-CoV-2 spike overlapping peptide pool stimulation. The CDR3 region has the sequence CASRDVTGMNTEAFF. The DNA sequence is TGTGCCAGCAGGGACGTCACGGGAATGAACACTGAAGCTTTCTTT.